This is a list of T cell receptor beta chains from one sample in a study of T cell responses to AZD1222 COVID-19 vaccine. Clones were read by immunoSEQ multiplex PCR, and TCRdb kept only the in-frame ones, dropping some. Among under 100,000 clones, approximately 89% were seen once, and the ten largest hold about 5.4%. The source was peripheral blood, collected 28 days after the second AZD1222 dose. These receptors came from an adult who received the AZD1222 COVID-19 vaccine. Each CDR3 is given with its conserved first and last residue.

TRBV6-1,TRBJ1-2,CASSEVGGPGYTF
TRBV6-5,TRBJ1-3,CASSYDRNSGNTIYF
TRBV7-8,TRBJ1-4,CASSLLKGVRPNEKLFF
TRBV6-5,TRBJ1-4,CASSYRRSNEKLFF
TRBV7-3,TRBJ2-3,CASSSQGLGDTQYF
TRBV7-9,TRBJ2-7,CASSLVVTGGYEQYF
TRBV7-9,TRBJ2-5,CASSPGTSGGARETQYF
TRBV3-1/TRBV3-2,TRBJ1-5,CASSQVTGAQPQHF
TRBV19,TRBJ1-1,CASSIGDTYTEAFF
TRBV5-4,TRBJ1-2,CASSPTLGTGPDYGYTF
TRBV19,TRBJ1-5,CASTQPGQPQHF
TRBV7-2,TRBJ2-5,CASSFFGLAEETQYF
TRBV13,TRBJ1-1,CASSFEGSPEAFF
TRBV28,TRBJ2-1,CASSRTSANNEQFF
TRBV19,TRBJ2-7,CASSIAADITYEQYF
TRBV27,TRBJ2-5,CASSPHGTGGETQYF
TRBV6-2/TRBV6-3,TRBJ1-5,CASSYSKSNQPQHF
TRBV7-9,TRBJ2-1,CASSLTSGGAANEQFF
TRBV27,TRBJ2-2,CASSFGQPNTGELFF
TRBV30,TRBJ2-7,CASERIYEQYF
TRBV3-1/TRBV3-2,TRBJ2-3,CASSQDLGGVTDTQYF
TRBV5-1,TRBJ2-5,CASSIGTGGVKETQYF
TRBV10-3,TRBJ2-5,CAISESIGAPQETQYF
TRBV4-3,TRBJ2-1,CASSHTGTGPNNEQFF
TRBV30,TRBJ2-4,CAWSTAVKNIQYF
TRBV28,TRBJ2-2,CASTETGVTGELFF
TRBV7-4,TRBJ2-3,CASSLVGAREDTQYF
TRBV27,TRBJ1-6,CASSVTGQTSPLHF
TRBV5-1,TRBJ2-2,CASSLSTGGYTGELFF
TRBV7-9,TRBJ1-1,CASSSWDRGLKGAFF
TRBV7-9,TRBJ1-3,CASSPQGFGNTIYF
TRBV3-1/TRBV3-2,TRBJ2-5,CASSHRKPGTQYF